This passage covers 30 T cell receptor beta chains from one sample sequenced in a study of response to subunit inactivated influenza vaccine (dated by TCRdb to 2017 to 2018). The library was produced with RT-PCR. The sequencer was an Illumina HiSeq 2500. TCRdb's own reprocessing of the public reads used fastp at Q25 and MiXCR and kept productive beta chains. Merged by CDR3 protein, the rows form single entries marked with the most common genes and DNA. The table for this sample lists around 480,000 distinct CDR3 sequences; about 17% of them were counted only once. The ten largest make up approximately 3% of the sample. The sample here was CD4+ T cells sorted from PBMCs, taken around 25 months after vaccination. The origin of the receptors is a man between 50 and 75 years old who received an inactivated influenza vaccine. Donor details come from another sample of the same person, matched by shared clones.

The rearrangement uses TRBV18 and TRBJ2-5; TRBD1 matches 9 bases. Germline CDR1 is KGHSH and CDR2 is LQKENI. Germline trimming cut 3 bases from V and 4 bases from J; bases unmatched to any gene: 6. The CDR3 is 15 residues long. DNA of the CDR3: TGTGCCAGCTCACCCGGACAGGGGAGGGTAGAGACCCAGTACTTC. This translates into CASSPGQGRVETQYF.

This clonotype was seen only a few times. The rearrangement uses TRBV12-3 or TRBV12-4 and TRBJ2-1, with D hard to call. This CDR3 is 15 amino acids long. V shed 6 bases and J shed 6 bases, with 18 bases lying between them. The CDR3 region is CASRVSGVRGNEQFF. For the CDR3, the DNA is TGTGCCAGCAGGGTTTCAGGAGTCCGCGGCAATGAGCAGTTCTTC.

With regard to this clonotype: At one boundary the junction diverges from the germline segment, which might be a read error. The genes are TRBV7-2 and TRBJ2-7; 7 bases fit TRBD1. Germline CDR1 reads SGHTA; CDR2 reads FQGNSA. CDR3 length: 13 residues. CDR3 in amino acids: CASTQGSSHEQYF. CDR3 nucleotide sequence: TGTGCCAGCACACAGGGGTCCTCCCACGAGCAGTACTTC.

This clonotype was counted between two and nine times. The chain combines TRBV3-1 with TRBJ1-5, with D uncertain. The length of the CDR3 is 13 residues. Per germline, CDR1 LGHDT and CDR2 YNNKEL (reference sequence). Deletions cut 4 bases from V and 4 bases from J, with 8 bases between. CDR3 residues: CASSPAQNQPQHF. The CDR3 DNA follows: TGTGCCAGCAGCCCGGCCCAGAATCAGCCCCAGCATTTT. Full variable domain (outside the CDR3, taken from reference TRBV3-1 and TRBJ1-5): DTAVSQTPKYLVTQMGNDKSIKCEQNLGHDTMYWYKQDSKKFLKIMFSYNNKELIINETVPNRFSPKSPDKAHLNLHINSLELGDSAVYFCASSPAQNQPQHFGDGTRLSIL.

The CDR3 bases are TGTGCCACCAGCCAGGGGGGACTAGGAAAAGATACGCAGTATTTT. This codes for CATSQGGLGKDTQYF. V gene TRBV15 combines with J gene TRBJ2-3; D is perhaps TRBD2 (8 bases). This CDR3 spans 15 amino acids. Germline assignment: CDR1 LNHNV and CDR2 YYDKDF (reference sequence). Trimming pared 5 bases from V and 5 bases from J, leaving 17 bases between. Full variable domain (missing parts from reference TRBV15 and TRBJ2-3): DAMVIQNPRYQVTQFGKPVTLSCSQTLNHNVMYWYQQKSSQAPKLLFHYYDKDFNNEADTPDNFQSRRPNTSFCFLDIRSPGLGDTAMYLCATSQGGLGKDTQYFGPGTRLTVL.

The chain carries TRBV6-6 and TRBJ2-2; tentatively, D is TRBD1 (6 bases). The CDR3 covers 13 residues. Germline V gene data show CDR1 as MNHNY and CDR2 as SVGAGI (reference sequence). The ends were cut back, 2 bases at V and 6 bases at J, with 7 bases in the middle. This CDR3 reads CASSYGGSGELFF. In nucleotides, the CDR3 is TGTGCCAGCAGTTACGGGGGCTCCGGGGAGCTGTTTTTT.

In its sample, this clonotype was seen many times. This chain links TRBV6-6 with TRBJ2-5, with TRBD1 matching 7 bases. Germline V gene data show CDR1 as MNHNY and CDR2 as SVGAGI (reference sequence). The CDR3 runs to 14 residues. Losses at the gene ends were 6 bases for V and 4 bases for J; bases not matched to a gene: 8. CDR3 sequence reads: CASRPTGRGETQYF. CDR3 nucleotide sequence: TGTGCCAGCAGACCGACAGGGCGCGGAGAGACCCAGTACTTC.

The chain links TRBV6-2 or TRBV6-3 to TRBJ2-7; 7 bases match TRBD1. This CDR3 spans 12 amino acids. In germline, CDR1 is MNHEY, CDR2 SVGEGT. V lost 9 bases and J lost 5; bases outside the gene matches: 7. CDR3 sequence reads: CASQTGPHEQYF. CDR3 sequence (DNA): TGTGCCAGTCAGACAGGGCCCCACGAGCAGTACTTC.

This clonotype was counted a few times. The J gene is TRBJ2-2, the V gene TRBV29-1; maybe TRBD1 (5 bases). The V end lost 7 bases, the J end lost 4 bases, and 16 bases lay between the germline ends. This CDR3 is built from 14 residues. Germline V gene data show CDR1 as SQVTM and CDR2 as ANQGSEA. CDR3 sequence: CSARDSGGTGELFF. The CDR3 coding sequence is TGCAGCGCCCGAGACAGTGGCGGCACCGGGGAGCTGTTTTTT.

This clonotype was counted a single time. The CDR3 DNA reads as TGCGCCAGCAGCGACGGGTACCAAGAGACCCAGTACTTC. This gives the protein CASSDGYQETQYF. The chain combines TRBV5-1 with TRBJ2-5; unclear D gene. The CDR3 covers 13 residues. Germline lookup yields CDR1 SGHRS and CDR2 YFSETQ. V was clipped by 4 bases and J by 0 bases, with 7 bases between them.

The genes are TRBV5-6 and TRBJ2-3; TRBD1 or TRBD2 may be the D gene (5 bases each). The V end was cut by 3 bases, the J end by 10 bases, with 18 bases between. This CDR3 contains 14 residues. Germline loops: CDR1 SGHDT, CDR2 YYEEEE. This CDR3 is CASSSTGRWEPQYF. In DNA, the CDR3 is TGTGCCAGCAGCTCAACGGGGCGATGGGAGCCGCAGTATTTT. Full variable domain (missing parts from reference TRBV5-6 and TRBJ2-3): DAGVTQSPTHLIKTRGQQVTLRCSPKSGHDTVSWYQQALGQGPQFIFQYYEEEERQRGNFPDRFSGHQFPNYSSELNVNALLLGDSALYLCASSSTGRWEPQYFGPGTRLTVL.

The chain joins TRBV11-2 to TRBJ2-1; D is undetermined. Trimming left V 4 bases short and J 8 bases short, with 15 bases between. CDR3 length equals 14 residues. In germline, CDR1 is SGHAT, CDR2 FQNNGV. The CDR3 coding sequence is TGTGCCAGCAGCTCAACCCTCCCAGCCTATGAGCAGTTCTTC. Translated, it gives CASSSTLPAYEQFF.

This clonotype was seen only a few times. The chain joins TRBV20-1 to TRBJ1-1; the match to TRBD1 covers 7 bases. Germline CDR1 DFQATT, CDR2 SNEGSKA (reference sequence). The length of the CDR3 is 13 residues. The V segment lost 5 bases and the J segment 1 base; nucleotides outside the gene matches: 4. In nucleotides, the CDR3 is TGCAGTGCTTTGGGACAGCCGAACACTGAAGCTTTCTTT. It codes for CSALGQPNTEAFF.

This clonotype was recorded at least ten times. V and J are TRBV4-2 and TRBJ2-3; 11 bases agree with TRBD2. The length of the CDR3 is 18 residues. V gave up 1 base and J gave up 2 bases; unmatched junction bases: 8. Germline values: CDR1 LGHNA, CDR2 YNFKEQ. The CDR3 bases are TGTGCCAGCAGCCAAGGTCTCGGACTAGCGGGTAACACAGATACGCAGTATTTT. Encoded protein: CASSQGLGLAGNTDTQYF.

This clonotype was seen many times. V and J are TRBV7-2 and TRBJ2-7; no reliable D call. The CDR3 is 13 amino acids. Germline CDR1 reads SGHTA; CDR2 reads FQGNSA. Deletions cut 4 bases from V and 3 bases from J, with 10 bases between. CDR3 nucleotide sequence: TGTGCCAGCAGCTCTCGTAGGGACTACGAGCAGTACTTC. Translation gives CASSSRRDYEQYF. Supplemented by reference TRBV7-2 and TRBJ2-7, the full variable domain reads GAGVSQSPSNKVTEKGKDVELRCDPISGHTALYWYRQSLGQGLEFLIYFQGNSAPDKSGLPSDRFSAERTGGSVSTLTIQRTQQEDSAVYLCASSSRRDYEQYFGPGTRLTVT.

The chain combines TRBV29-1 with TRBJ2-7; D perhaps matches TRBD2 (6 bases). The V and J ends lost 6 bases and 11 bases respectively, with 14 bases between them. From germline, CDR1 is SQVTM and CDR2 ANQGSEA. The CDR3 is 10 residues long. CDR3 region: CSVGDGGEYF. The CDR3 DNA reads TGCAGCGTGGGGGACGGAGGGGAGTACTTC.

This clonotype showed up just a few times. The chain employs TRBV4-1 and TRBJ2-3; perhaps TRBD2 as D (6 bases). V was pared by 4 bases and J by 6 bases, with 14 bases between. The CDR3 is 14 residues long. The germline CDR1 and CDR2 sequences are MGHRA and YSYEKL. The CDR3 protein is CASSLGWRDDTQYF. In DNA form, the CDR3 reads TGCGCCAGCAGCCTGGGGTGGAGGGACGATACGCAGTATTTT.

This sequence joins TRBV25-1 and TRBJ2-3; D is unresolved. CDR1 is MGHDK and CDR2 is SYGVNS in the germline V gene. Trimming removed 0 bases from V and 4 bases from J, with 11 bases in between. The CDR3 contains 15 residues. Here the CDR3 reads CASSEYTSGSDTQYF. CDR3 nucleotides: TGTGCCAGCAGTGAATATACTTCGGGTTCAGATACGCAGTATTTT.

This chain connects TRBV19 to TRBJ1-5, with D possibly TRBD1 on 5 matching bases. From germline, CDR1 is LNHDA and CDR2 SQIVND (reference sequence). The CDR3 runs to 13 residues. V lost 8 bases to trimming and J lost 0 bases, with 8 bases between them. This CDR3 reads CASDRDSNQPQHF. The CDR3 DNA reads TGTGCCAGTGACAGAGATAGCAATCAGCCCCAGCATTTT.

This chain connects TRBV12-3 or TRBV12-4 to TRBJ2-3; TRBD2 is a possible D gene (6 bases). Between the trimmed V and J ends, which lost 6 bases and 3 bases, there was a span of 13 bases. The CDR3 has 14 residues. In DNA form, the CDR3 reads TGTGCCAGCAGCACGGGAGAGTGGACAGATACGCAGTATTTT. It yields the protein CASSTGEWTDTQYF.

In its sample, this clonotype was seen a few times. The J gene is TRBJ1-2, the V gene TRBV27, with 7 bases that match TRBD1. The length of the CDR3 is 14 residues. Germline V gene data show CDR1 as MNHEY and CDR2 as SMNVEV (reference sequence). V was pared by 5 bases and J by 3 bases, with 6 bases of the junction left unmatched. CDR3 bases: TGTGCCAGCAGTCCCAGGGGGTGGGACTATGGCTACACCTTC. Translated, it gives CASSPRGWDYGYTF.

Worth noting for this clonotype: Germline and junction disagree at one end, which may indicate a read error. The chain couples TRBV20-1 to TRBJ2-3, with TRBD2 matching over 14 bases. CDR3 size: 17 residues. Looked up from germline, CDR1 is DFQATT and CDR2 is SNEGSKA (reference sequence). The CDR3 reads CCARGPGLAGVLDTQYF. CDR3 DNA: TGCTGTGCTAGGGGACCGGGACTAGCGGGAGTCTTGGATACGCAGTATTTT.

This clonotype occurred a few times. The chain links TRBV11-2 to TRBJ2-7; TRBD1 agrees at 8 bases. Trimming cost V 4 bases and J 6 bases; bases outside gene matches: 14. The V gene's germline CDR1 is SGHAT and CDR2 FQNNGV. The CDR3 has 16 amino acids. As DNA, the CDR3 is TGTGCCAGCAGCTCCCTAGGACAGGGAGTCCGGAGCGAGCAGTACTTC. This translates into CASSSLGQGVRSEQYF.

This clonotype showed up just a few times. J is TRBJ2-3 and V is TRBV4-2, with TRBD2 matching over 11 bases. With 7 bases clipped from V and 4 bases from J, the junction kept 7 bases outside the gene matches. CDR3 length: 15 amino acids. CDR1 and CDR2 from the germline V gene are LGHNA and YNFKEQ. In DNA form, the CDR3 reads TGTGCCAGCACCAATAGCGGGGGGGAGTCAGATACGCAGTATTTT. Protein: CASTNSGGESDTQYF.

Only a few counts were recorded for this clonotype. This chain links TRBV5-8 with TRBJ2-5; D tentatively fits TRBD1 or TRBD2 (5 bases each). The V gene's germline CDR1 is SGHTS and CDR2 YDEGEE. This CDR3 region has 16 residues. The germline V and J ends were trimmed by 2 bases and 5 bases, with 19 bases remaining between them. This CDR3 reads CASSLMGTQMGETQYF. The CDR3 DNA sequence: TGTGCCAGCAGCTTAATGGGGACCCAGATGGGGGAGACCCAGTACTTC.

The CDR3 spells CSVELDRSQETQYF. The CDR3 DNA reads as TGCAGCGTTGAGCTGGACAGGTCACAAGAGACCCAGTACTTC. V usage is TRBV29-1 and J usage is TRBJ2-5, with 7 positions matching TRBD1. Trimming cost V 3 bases and J 2 bases; bases outside gene matches: 6. This CDR3 contains 14 residues. The germline V gene encodes CDR1 SQVTM and CDR2 ANQGSEA.

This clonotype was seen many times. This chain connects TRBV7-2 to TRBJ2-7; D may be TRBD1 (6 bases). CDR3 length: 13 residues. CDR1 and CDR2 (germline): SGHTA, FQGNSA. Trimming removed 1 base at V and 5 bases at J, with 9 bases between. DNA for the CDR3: TGTGCCAGCAGCTTAGGGCCAGGGGACGAGCAGTACTTC. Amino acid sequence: CASSLGPGDEQYF.

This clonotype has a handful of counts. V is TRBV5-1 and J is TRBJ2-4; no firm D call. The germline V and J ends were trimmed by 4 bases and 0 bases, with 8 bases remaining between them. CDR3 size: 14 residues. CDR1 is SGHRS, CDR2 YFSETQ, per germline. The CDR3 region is CASSQNIAKNIQYF. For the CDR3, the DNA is TGCGCCAGCAGCCAGAACATAGCCAAAAACATTCAGTACTTC.

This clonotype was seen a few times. The CDR3 loop is CSVEGQGHTGELFF. The DNA of the CDR3 is TGCAGCGTTGAGGGACAGGGGCACACCGGGGAGCTGTTTTTT. This chain uses TRBV29-1 with TRBJ2-2; TRBD1 aligns across 10 bases. V shed 3 bases, J shed 3 bases, and the junction held 1 base outside the gene matches. The CDR3 sequence is 14 residues long. The germline V gene has CDR1 SQVTM and CDR2 ANQGSEA.

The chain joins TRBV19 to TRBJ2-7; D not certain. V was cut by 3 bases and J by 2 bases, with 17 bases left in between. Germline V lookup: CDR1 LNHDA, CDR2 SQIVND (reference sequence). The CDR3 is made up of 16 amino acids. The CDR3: CASSMGTEVGTYEQYF. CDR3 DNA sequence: TGTGCCAGTAGTATGGGCACCGAAGTGGGTACCTACGAGCAGTACTTC.